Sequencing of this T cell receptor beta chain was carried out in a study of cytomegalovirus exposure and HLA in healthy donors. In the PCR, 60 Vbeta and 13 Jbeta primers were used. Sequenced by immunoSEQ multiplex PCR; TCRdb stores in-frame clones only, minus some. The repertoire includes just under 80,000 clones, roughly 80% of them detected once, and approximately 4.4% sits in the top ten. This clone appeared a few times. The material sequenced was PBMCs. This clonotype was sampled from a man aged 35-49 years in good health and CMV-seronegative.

CDR3 sequence reads: CAIRGAGAGEQFF. CDR3 nucleotides: TGTGCCATCAGGGGGGCAGGGGCAGGTGAGCAGTTCTTC. The rearrangement joins TRBV10-3 to TRBJ2-1; TRBD1 might be the D (6 bases). The V end was cut by 6 bases, the J end by 9 bases, with 15 bases between. CDR1 ENHRY and CDR2 SYGVKD come from the germline V gene. The CDR3 covers 13 residues.